The entry below describes one T cell receptor (beta chain). The V gene's germline CDR1 is MNHEY and CDR2 SMNVEV (reference sequence). The CDR3 has 14 residues. J gave up 3 bases and V 6 bases, and 5 bases lay outside the gene matches. As for treatment: 15 to 20 received Ad26.COV2.S at low or high dose, single or two shots; roughly five received placebo; per-sample allocation not given. Repertoires come from day 63 after the first vaccine or placebo injection. This sample was included in a study of Ad26.COV2.S vaccination and SARS-CoV-2 variants. Produced via immunoSEQ multiplex PCR; TCRdb's table is partial and in-frame only. The repertoire has hundreds of thousands of clones, about 90% of them found once; the top ten carry approximately 1.7%.

This clonotype was obtained from a person between 18 and 60 years old who received the Ad26.COV2.S COVID-19 vaccine or a placebo. This specimen was peripheral blood, taken in a trial of Ad26.COV2.S vaccine versus placebo. The chain recombines TRBV27 with TRBJ2-7, with TRBD1 matching over 10 bases. CDR3 amino acids: CASRRGTGDYEQYF. CDR3 DNA: TGTGCCAGCAGACGAGGGACAGGGGACTACGAGCAGTACTTC.